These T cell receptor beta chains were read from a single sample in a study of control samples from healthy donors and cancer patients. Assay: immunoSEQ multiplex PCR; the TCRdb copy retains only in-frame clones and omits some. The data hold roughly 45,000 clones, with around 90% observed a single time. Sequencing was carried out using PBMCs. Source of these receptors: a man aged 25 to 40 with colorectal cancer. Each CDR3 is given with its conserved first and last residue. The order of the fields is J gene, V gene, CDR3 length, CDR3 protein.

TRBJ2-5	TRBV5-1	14	CASSLRDRRETQYF
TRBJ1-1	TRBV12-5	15	CASGFFPIMNTEAFF
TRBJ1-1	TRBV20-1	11	CSAAGVTEAFF
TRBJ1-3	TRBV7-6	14	CASRGQGAGNTIYF
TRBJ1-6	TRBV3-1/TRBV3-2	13	CASSYGGDSPLHF
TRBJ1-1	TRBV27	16	CASSSSSIPRGTEAFF
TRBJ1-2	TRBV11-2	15	CASSLNTGLNYGYTF
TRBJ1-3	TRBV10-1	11	CASRHPGPVHF
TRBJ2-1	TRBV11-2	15	CASSTRRGTYNEQFF
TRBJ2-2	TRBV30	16	CAWSVRTGGGTGELFF
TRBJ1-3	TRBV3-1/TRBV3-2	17	CASSQDRGGRAGNTIYF
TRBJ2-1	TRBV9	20	CASSKMGLAGGRSSYNEQFF
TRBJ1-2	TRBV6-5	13	CASSYRSYYGYTF
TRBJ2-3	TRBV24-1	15	CATSEPGLARDTQYF
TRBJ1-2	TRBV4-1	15	CASSQVGRTNYGYTF
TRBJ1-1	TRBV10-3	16	CAISLSGRPVSTEAFF
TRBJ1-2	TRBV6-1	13	CASSEYYSTGYTF
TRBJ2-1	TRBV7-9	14	CASSFPGTHNEQFF
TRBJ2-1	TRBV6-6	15	CASSSLGVSYNEQFF
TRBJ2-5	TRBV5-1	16	CASSDDSGVNQETQYF
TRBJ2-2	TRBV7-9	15	CASSLGQGITGELFF
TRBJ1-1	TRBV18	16	CASSPRTGDRNTEAFF